Below, 4 T cell receptor beta chains from the same sample are listed, as sequenced in a study of shared clonotypes between healthy human individuals. CD45RO-negative cells were positively selected for CCR7, leaving out terminally differentiated effector memory CD45RA+ cells. Produced via immunoSEQ multiplex PCR; TCRdb's table is partial and in-frame only. The repertoire includes roughly 2 million clones, about 95% of them detected once, and approximately 1.2% sits in the top ten. The source material was naive CD8+ T cells sorted from blood. The source of these receptors is a man between 18 and 29 years old in good health.

The V gene is TRBV28, the J gene TRBJ2-1, with D maybe TRBD2 (5 bases). The length of the CDR3 is 13 residues. In germline, CDR1 is MDHEN, CDR2 SYDVKM. Trimming shortened V by 4 bases and J by 9 bases, and 13 bases separated the two germline ends. CDR3 loop: CASSSTGRGEQFF. In DNA form, the CDR3 reads TGTGCCAGCAGTTCTACTGGTCGGGGTGAGCAGTTCTTC.

The chain uses TRBV7-8 and TRBJ2-7, with 12 nucleotides matching TRBD2. The CDR3 contains 15 residues. The V gene end was trimmed by 5 bases and the J gene end by 2 bases; junction bases not matched to a gene: 4. The germline V gene encodes CDR1 SGHVS and CDR2 FQNEAQ. CDR3 loop: CASSELAGGPYEQYF. The CDR3 DNA follows: TGTGCCAGCAGCGAACTAGCGGGAGGTCCCTACGAGCAGTACTTC. Variable domain in full (rest from reference TRBV7-8 and TRBJ2-7): GAGVSQSPRYKVAKRGQDVALRCDPISGHVSLFWYQQALGQGPEFLTYFQNEAQLDKSGLPSDRFFAERPEGSVSTLKIQRTQQEDSAVYLCASSELAGGPYEQYFGPGTRLTVT.

A remark on this clone: This may arise from a read error, as a much more abundant clone is one base away. This specimen includes other DNA sequences encoding the same CDR3. This sequence joins TRBV29-1 and TRBJ2-2; 7 nucleotides agree with TRBD2. With V trimmed by 3 bases and J by 2 bases, 6 bases remained unmatched. Germline-derived CDR1 and CDR2 are SQVTM and ANQGSEA. The CDR3 consists of 15 residues. The CDR3 spells CSVELAGDNTGELFF. CDR3 DNA: TGCAGCGTTGAGTTGGCGGGGGATAACACCGGGGAGCTGTTTTTT.

The rearrangement joins TRBV27 to TRBJ1-2; TRBD1 agrees at 8 bases. CDR1 MNHEY and CDR2 SMNVEV come from the germline V gene (reference sequence). The CDR3 is made up of 16 amino acids. Trimming removed 3 bases from V and 7 bases from J; junction bases left unmatched: 13. The CDR3 reads CASSFSGGATPSGYTF. In DNA form, the CDR3 reads TGTGCCAGCAGTTTTTCAGGGGGCGCTACCCCCTCTGGCTACACCTTC.